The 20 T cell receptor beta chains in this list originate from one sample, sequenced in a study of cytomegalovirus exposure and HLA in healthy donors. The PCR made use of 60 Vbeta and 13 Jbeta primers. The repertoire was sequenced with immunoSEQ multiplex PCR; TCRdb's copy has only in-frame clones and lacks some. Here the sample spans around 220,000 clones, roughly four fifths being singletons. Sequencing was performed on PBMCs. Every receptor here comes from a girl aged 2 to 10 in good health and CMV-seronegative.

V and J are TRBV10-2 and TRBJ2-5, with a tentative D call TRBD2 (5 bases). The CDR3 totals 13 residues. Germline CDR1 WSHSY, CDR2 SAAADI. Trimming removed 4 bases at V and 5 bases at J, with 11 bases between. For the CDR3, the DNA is TGCGCCAGCAGTGGTGTGGGAGCCGAGACCCAGTACTTC. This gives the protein CASSGVGAETQYF.

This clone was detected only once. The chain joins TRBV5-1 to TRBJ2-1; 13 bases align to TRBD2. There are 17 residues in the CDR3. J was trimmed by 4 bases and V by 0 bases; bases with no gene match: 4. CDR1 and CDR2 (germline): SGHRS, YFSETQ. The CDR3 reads CASSLEGTSGVYNEQFF. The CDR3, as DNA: TGCGCCAGCAGCTTGGAGGGGACTAGCGGGGTTTACAATGAGCAGTTCTTC.

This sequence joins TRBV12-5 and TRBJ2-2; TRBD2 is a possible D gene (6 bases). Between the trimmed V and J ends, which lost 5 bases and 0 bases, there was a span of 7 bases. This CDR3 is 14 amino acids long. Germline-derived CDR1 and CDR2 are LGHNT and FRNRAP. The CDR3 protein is CASGRLANTGELFF. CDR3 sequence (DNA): TGTGCTAGTGGTCGACTAGCGAACACCGGGGAGCTGTTTTTT.

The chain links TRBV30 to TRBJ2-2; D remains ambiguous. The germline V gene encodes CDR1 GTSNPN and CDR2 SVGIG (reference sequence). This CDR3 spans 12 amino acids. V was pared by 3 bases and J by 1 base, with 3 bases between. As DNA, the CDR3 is TGTGCCTGGAGGAGGAACACCGGGGAGCTGTTTTTT. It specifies CAWRRNTGELFF.

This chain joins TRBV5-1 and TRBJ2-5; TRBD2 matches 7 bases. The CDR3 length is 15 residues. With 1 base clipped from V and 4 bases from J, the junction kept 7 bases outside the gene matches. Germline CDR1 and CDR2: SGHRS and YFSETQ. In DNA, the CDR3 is TGCGCCAGCAGCTTGTACCGGGAGGCGATAGAGACCCAGTACTTC. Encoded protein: CASSLYREAIETQYF.

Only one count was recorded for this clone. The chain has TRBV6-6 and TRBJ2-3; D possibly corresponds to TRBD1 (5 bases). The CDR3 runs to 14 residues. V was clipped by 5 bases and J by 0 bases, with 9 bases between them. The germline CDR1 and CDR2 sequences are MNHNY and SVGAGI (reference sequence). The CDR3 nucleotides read TGTGCCAGCAGTCGACAGCCTAGCACAGATACGCAGTATTTT. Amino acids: CASSRQPSTDTQYF.

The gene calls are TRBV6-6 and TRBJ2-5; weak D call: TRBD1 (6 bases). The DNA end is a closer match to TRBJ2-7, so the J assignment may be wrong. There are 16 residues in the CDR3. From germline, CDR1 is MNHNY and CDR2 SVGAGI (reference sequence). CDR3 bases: TGTGCCAGCGTGCTTTTAAGGGACATAAGCTCCTACGAGCAGTACTTC. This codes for CASVLLRDISSYEQYF.

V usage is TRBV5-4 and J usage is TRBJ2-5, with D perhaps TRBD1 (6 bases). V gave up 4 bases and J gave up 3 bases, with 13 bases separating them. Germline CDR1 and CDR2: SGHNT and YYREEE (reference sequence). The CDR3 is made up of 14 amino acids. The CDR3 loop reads CASSPRGGKETQYF. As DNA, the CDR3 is TGTGCCAGCAGCCCAAGAGGGGGAAAAGAGACCCAGTACTTC.

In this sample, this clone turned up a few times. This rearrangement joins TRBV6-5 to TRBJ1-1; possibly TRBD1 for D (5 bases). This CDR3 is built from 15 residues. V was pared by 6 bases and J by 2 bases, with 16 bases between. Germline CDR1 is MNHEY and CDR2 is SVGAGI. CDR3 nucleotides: TGTGCCAGCAGACGACGATGGGGCCCTAACACTGAAGCTTTCTTT. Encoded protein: CASRRRWGPNTEAFF.

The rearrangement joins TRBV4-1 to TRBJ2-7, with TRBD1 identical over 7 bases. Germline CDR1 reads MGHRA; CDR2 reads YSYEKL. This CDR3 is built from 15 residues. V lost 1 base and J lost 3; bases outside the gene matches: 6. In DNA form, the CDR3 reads TGCGCCAGCAGCCAAGTGGGACAGAGACTCTACGAGCAGTACTTC. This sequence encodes CASSQVGQRLYEQYF.

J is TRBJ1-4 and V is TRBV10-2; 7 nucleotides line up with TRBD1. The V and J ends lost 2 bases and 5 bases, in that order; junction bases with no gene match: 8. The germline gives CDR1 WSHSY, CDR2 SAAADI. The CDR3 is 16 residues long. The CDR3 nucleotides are TGCGCCAGCAGTGAGCCAACCGGGACAGTAAATGAAAAACTGTTTTTT. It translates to CASSEPTGTVNEKLFF.

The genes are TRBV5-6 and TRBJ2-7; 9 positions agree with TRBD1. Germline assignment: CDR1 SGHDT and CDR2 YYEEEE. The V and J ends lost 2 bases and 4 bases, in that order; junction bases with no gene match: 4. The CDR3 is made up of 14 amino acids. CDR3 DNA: TGTGCCAGCAGCTTTTTAGACAGGGGGTACGAGCAGTACTTC. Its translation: CASSFLDRGYEQYF.

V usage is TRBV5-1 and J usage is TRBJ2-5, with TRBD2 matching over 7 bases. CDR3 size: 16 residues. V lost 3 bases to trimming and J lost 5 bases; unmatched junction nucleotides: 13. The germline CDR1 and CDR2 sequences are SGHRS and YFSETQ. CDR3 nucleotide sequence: TGCGCCAGCAGCTGGGGGTCGGGGGGATCTTTGGAGACCCAGTACTTC. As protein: CASSWGSGGSLETQYF. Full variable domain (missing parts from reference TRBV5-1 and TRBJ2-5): KAGVTQTPRYLIKTRGQQVTLSCSPISGHRSVSWYQQTPGQGLQFLFEYFSETQRNKGNFPGRFSGRQFSNSRSEMNVSTLELGDSALYLCASSWGSGGSLETQYFGPGTRLLVL.

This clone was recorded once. CDR3 amino acids: CAISESNRRGNEQFF. The CDR3 DNA reads as TGTGCCATCAGTGAGTCGAATCGGAGGGGCAATGAGCAGTTCTTC. The chain carries TRBV10-3 and TRBJ2-1, with D possibly matching TRBD2 (6 bases). Trimming removed 0 bases at V and 6 bases at J, with 12 bases between. The germline V gene encodes CDR1 ENHRY and CDR2 SYGVKD. This CDR3 spans 15 amino acids.

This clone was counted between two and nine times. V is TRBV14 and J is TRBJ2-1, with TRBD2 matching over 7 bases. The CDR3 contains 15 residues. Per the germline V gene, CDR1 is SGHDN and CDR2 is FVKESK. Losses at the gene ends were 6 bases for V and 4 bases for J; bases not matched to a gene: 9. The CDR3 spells CASSLWGRGYNEQFF. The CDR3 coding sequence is TGTGCCAGCAGTCTCTGGGGGAGGGGATACAATGAGCAGTTCTTC.

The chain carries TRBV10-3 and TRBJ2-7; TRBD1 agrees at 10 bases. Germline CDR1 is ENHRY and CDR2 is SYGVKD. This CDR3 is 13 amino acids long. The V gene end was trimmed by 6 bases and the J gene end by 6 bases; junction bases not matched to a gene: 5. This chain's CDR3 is CAISPTGGGEQYF. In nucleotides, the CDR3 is TGTGCCATCAGCCCGACAGGGGGCGGCGAGCAGTACTTC.

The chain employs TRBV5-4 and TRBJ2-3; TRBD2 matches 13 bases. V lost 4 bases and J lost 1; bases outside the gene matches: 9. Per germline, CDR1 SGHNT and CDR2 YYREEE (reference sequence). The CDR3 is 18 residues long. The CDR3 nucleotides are TGTGCCAGCAGCCGGGGACTAGCGGGGAAACAAGGCACAGATACGCAGTATTTT. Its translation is CASSRGLAGKQGTDTQYF.

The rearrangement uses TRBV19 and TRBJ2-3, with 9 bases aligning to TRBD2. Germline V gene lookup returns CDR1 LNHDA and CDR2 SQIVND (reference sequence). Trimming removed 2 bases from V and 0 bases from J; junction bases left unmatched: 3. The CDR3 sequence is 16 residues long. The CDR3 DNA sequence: TGTGCCAGTAGTATATCGGCGGGAGGGAGCACAGATACGCAGTATTTT. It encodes CASSISAGGSTDTQYF.

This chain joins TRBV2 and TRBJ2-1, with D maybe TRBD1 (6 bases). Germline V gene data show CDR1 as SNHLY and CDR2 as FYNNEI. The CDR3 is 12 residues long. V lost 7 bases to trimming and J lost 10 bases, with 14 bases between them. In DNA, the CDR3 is TGTGCCAGCATTCTACAGGGTGGGGAGCAGTTCTTC. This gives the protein CASILQGGEQFF.

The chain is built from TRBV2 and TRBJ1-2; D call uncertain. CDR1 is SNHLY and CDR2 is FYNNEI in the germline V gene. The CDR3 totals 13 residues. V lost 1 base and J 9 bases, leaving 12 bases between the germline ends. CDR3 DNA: TGTGCCAGCAGTGAAGATCCGCGTCGTCGCTACACCTTC. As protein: CASSEDPRRRYTF.